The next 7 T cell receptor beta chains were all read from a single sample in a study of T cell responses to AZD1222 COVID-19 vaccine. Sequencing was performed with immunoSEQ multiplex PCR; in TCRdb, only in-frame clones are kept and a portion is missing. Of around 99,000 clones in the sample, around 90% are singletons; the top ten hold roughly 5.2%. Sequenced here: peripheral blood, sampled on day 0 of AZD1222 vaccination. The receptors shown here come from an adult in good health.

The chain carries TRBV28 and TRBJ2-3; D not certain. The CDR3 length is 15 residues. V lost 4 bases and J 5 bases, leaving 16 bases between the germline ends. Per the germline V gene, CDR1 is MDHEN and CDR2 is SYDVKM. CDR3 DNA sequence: TGTGCCAGCAGTTCAACGGAAGGGCCGGTAGATACGCAGTATTTT. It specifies CASSSTEGPVDTQYF.

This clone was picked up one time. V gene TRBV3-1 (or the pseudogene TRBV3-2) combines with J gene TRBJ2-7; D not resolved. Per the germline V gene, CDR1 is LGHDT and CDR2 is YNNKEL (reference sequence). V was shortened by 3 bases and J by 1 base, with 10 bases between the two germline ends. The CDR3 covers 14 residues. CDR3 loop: CASSHGALSYEQYF. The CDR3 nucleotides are TGTGCCAGCAGCCACGGTGCCTTGTCCTACGAGCAGTACTTC.

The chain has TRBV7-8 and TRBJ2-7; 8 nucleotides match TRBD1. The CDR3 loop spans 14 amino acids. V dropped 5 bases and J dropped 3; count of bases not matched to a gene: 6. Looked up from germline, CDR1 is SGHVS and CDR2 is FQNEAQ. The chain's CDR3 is CASSPRQGSYEQYF. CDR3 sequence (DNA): TGTGCCAGCAGCCCCAGACAGGGGAGCTACGAGCAGTACTTC.

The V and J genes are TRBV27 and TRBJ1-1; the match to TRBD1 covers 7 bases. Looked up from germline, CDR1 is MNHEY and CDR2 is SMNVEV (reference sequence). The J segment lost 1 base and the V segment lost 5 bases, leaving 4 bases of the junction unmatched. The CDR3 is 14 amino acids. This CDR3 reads CASSPGQENTEAFF. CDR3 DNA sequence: TGTGCCAGCAGTCCAGGACAGGAGAACACTGAAGCTTTCTTT.

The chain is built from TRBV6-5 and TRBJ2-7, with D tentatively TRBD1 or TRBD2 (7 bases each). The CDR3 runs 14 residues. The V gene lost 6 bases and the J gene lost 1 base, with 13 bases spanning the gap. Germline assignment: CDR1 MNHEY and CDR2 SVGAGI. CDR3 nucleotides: TGTGCCAGCAGACCAGGGGGGGGATCCTACGAGCAGTACTTC. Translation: CASRPGGGSYEQYF.

CDR3 sequence: CASGNGPSTDTQYF. As DNA, the CDR3 is TGTGCCAGCGGCAACGGCCCCAGCACAGATACGCAGTATTTT. The gene calls are TRBV6-5 and TRBJ2-3; D unclear. V was shortened by 8 bases and J by 0 bases, with 12 bases between the two germline ends. The CDR3 totals 14 residues. Germline CDR1 reads MNHEY; CDR2 reads SVGAGI.

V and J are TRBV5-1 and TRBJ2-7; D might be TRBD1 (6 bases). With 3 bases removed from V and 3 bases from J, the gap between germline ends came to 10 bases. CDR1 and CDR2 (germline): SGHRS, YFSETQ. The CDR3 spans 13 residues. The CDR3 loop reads CASSSTGSYEQYF. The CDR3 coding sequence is TGCGCCAGCAGCTCGACAGGCAGCTACGAGCAGTACTTC.